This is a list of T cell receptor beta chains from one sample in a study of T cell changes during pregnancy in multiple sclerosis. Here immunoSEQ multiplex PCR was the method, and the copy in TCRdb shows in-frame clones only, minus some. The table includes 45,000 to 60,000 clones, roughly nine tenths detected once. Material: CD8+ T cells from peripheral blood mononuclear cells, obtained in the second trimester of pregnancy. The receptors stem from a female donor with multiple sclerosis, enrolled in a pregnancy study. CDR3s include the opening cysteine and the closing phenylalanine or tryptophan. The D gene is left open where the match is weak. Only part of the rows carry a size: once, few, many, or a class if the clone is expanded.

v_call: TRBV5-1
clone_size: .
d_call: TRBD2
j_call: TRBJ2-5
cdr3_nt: TGCGCCAGCAGGGTAGCGGGATCGAGACTTTACCAAGAGACCCAGTACTTC
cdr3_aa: CASRVAGSRLYQETQYF

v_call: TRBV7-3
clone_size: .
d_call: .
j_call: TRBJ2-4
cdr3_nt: TGTGCCAGCAGTTCAGGGCCCGGGGGCAAAAACATTCAGTACTTC
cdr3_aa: CASSSGPGGKNIQYF

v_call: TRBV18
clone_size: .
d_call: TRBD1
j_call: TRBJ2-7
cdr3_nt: TGTGCCAGCTCACGCAAGGGACAGACCTCCTACGAGCAGTACTTC
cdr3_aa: CASSRKGQTSYEQYF

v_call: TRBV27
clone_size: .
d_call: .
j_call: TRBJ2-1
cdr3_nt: TGTGCCAGCAGTTTGGGAGGGGGGGGATATTACAATGAGCAGTTCTTC
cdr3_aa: CASSLGGGGYYNEQFF

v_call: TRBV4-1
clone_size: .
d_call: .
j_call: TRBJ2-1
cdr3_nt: TGCGCCAGCAGCCAAGATGACCCTACCCTTCGGGGAGCCTCCTACAATGAGCAGTTCTTC
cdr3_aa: CASSQDDPTLRGASYNEQFF

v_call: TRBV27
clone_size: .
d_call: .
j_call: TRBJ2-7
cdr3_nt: TGTGCCAGCAAGGGGGCACAGGGGGGGTACGAGCAGTACTTC
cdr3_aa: CASKGAQGGYEQYF

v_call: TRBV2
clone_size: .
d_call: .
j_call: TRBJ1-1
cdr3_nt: TGTGCCAGCGAATCAGGGGACCGAGCTTTCTTT
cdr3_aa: CASESGDRAFF

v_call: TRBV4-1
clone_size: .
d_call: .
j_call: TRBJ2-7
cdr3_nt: TGCGCCAGCAGCCAGGGTCTACCCGGGACCTACGAGCAGTACTTC
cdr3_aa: CASSQGLPGTYEQYF

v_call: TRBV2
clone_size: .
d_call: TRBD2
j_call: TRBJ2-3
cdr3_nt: TGTGCCAGCAGTGACCCTAGCGGGAGGGTAGATACGCAGTATTTT
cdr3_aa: CASSDPSGRVDTQYF

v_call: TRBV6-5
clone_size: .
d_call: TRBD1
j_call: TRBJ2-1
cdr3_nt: TGTGCCAGCAGGGGGACAGGTAGCTCCTACAATGAGCAGTTCTTC
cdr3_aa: CASRGTGSSYNEQFF

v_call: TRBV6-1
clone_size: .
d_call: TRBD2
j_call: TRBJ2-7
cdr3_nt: TGTGCCAGCGGGCCCGGGGGGGGGCCCTACGAGCAGTACTTC
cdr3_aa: CASGPGGGPYEQYF

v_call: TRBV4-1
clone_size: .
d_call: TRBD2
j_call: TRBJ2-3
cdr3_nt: TGCGCCAGCAGCCGGGTAGCGGGGGACACAGATACGCAGTATTTT
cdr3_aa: CASSRVAGDTDTQYF

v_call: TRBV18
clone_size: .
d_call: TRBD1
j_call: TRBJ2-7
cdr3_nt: TGTGCCAGCTCACCGCCGGGACAGACCTACGAGCAGTACTTC
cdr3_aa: CASSPPGQTYEQYF

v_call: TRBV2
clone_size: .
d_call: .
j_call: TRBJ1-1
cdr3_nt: TGTGCCAGCAGTGTTTACCCAGACTCCTCATCTGAAGCTTTCTTT
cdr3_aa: CASSVYPDSSSEAFF

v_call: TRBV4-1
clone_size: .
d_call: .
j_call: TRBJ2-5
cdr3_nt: TGCGCCAGCAGCCAAGATGCTCAGGACTCGGAGACCCAGTACTTC
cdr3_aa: CASSQDAQDSETQYF

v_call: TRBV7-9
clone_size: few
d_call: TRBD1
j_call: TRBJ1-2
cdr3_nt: TGTGCCAGCAGCTTACCCGGGACAGGGCGCTATGGCTACACCTTC
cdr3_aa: CASSLPGTGRYGYTF

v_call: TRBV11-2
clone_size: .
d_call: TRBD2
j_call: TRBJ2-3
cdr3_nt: TGTGCCACCCAAGGACTAGCGGGGGGGAGCGCAGATACGCAGTATTTT
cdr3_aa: CATQGLAGGSADTQYF

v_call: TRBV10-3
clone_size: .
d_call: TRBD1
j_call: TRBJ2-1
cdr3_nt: TGTGCCACCTTGAGGACAGGGGGTGAGCAGTTCTTC
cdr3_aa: CATLRTGGEQFF

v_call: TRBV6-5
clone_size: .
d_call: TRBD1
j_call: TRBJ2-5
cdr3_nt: TGTGCCAGCAGTTACGGGACAGGGGTTGAAGAGACCCAGTACTTC
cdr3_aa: CASSYGTGVEETQYF

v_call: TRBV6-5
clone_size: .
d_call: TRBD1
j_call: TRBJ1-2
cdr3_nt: TGTGCCAGCAGTTCGTCCCCGACAGGGTCTAACTATGGCTACACCTTC
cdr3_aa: CASSSSPTGSNYGYTF

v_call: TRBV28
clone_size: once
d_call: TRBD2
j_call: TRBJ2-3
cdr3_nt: TGTGCCAGCAGTCAGGATGCTAGCGGGTGGCGGACAGATACGCAGTATTTT
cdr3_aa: CASSQDASGWRTDTQYF

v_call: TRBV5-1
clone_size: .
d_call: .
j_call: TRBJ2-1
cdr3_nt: TGCGCCAGCAGCTTGGGACGGCCCCACGGGGAATATGAGCAGTTCTTC
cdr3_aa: CASSLGRPHGEYEQFF

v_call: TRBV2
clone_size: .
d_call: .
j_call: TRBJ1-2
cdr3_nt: TGTGTGAGCAGGGATGGGGGCTGGGCCCCATGGTTTGGCTACACCTTC
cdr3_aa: CVSRDGGWAPWFGYTF

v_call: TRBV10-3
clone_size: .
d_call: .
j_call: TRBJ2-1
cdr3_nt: TGTGCCATCAGTGAGACGCTGGGGGGAAATGAGCAGTTCTTC
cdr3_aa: CAISETLGGNEQFF

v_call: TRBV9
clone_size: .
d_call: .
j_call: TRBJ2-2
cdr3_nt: TGTGCCAGCAGCGTCAGGACCGGGGAGCTGTTTTTT
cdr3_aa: CASSVRTGELFF

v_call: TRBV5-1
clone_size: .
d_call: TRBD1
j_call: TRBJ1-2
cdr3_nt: TGCGCCAGCAATCCGGGACAGGGGCAGAACTATGGCTACACCTTC
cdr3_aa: CASNPGQGQNYGYTF

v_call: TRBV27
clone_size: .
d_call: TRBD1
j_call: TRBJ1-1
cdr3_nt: TGTGCCAGCAGAGGCTGGACAGGGAGTTTTAGGGAAGCTTTCTTT
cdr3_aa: CASRGWTGSFREAFF

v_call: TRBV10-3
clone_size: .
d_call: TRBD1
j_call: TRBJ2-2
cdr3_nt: TGTGCCGTACCTTCAGGACAGGATGAGGGCGGGGAGCTGTTTTTT
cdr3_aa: CAVPSGQDEGGELFF

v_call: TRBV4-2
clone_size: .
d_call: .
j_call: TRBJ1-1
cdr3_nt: TGTGCCAGCAGCCAAAGCGGGGGGTTGAACACTGAAGCTTTCTTT
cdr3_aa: CASSQSGGLNTEAFF

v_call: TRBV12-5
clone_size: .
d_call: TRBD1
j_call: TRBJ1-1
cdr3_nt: TGTGCTAGTGGTCCAGAAGGACAGGGTAATGAAGCTTTCTTT
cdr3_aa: CASGPEGQGNEAFF

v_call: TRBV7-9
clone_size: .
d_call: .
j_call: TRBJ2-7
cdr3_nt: TGTGCCAGCAGCTCGACTAGATCCCCTGGAGAGCAGTACTTC
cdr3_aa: CASSSTRSPGEQYF

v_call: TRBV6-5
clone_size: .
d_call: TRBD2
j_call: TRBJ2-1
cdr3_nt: TGTGCCAGCAGTCTAGCGGGCGGGAATGAGCAGTTCTTC
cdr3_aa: CASSLAGGNEQFF

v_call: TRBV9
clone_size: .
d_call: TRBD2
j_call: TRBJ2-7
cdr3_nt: TGTGCCAGCAGCCCAGGGACTAGCGGGAGGGAACTACGGTCGTACGAGCAGTACTTC
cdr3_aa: CASSPGTSGRELRSYEQYF

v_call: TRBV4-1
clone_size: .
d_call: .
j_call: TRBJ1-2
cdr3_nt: TGCGCCAGCAGCCACCGATATTCAGGGCCTCTGGAGGGCTACACCTTC
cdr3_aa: CASSHRYSGPLEGYTF

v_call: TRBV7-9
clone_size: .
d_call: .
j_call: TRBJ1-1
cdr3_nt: TGTGCCAGCAGCTTTTCTTTTGGACAGAGGAACACTGAAGCTTTCTTT
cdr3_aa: CASSFSFGQRNTEAFF

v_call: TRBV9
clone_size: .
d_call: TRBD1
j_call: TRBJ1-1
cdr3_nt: TGTGCCAGCAGCGCCGGACAGGGCGGGAACACTGAAGCTTTCTTT
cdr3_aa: CASSAGQGGNTEAFF

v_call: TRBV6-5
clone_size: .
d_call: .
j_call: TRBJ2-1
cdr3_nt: TGTGCCAGCAGGACCCTAAGGGGTGATGAGCAGTTCTTC
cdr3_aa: CASRTLRGDEQFF

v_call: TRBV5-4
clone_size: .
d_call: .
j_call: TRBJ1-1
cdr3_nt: TGTGCCAGCAGCTTGACGGGGAACACTGAAGCTTTCTTT
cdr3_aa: CASSLTGNTEAFF

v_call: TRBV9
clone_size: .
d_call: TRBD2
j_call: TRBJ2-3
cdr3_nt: TGTGCCAGCAGCGTGTCAAGCGGGGGAATCACAGATACGCAGTATTTT
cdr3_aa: CASSVSSGGITDTQYF

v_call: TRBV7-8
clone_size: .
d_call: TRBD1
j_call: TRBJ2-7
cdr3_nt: TGTGCCAGCAGCTTATCATCCGGGACAGGTGGCTACGAGCAGTACTTC
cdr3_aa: CASSLSSGTGGYEQYF

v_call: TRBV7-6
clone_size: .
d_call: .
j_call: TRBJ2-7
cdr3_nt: TGTGCCAGCAGCTTAGGGCAGAACTCCTACGAGCAGTACTTC
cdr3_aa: CASSLGQNSYEQYF

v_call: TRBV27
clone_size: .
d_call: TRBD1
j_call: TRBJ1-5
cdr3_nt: TGTGCCAGCAGTTGGACAGGGGGGAATCAGCCCCAGCATTTT
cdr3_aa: CASSWTGGNQPQHF

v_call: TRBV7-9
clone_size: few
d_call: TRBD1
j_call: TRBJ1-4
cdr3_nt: TGTGCCAGCAGCCGAAGGACAGGGGGCGGTGAAAAACTGTTTTTT
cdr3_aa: CASSRRTGGGEKLFF

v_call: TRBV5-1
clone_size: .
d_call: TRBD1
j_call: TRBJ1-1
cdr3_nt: TGCGCCAGCAGCTATGACAGGGGAGTCTTGGACACTGAAGCTTTCTTT
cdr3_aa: CASSYDRGVLDTEAFF

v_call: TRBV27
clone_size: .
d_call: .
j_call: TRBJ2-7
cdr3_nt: TGTGCCAGCAGTCCGTCGACAGTCTCCTACGAGCAGTACTTC
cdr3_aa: CASSPSTVSYEQYF